Listed below are T cell receptor beta chains from one sample, sequenced in a study of T cell changes during pregnancy in multiple sclerosis. The protocol was immunoSEQ multiplex PCR, while the TCRdb copy is restricted to in-frame clones and leaves out a portion. The data show over 35,000 clones, 80% to 90% seen once. Sequenced here: CD4+ T cells from peripheral blood mononuclear cells, sampled in the first trimester of pregnancy. These receptors were obtained from a female donor with multiple sclerosis, enrolled in a pregnancy study. Each CDR3 is given with its conserved first and last residue. The D gene is left open where the match is weak. A clone size is listed for some rows: how often the clone was seen (once, few, many), or a class if it is expanded.

cdr3_length | d_call | clone_size | j_call | v_call | cdr3_nt | cdr3_aa
16 | . | once | TRBJ1-4 | TRBV7-9 | TGTGCCAGCAGCCCCCCCGTAGGGGGGGCTAGGGAAAAACTGTTTTTT | CASSPPVGGAREKLFF
15 | . | . | TRBJ1-3 | TRBV5-4 | TGTGCCAGCAGCTTGGACGGGGGTACCGGAAACACCATATATTTT | CASSLDGGTGNTIYF
16 | TRBD1 | . | TRBJ2-5 | TRBV19 | TGTGCCAGTAGTATTTCGGGACAGGGATTCAGTGAGACCCAGTACTTC | CASSISGQGFSETQYF
15 | TRBD1 | . | TRBJ1-1 | TRBV7-2 | TGTGCCAGCAGCTTCACGACAGGGATGAGCACTGAAGCTTTCTTT | CASSFTTGMSTEAFF
17 | . | . | TRBJ2-5 | TRBV7-2 | TGTGCCAGCAGCTCTTCCATGTGGTTGGAGGCCAAAGAGACCCAGTACTTC | CASSSSMWLEAKETQYF
13 | . | . | TRBJ1-1 | TRBV19 | TGTGCCAGTAGTATATTTAAGAACACTGAAGCTTTCTTT | CASSIFKNTEAFF
11 | . | . | TRBJ1-4 | TRBV30 | TGTGCCTTAATTCAGGAAGAAAAACTGTTTTTT | CALIQEEKLFF
15 | . | . | TRBJ1-4 | TRBV7-3 | TGTGCCAGCAGCCCCACGGGAGGGGTTAATGAAAAACTGTTTTTT | CASSPTGGVNEKLFF
11 | . | . | TRBJ2-5 | TRBV7-9 | TGTGCCAGCAGTCTAAGCGGGACCCAGTACTTC | CASSLSGTQYF
17 | . | . | TRBJ1-6 | TRBV6-4 | TGTGCCAGCAGCCTACCTTCCAGGGCCCGGGATAATTCACCCCTCCACTTT | CASSLPSRARDNSPLHF